Each of the 23 T cell receptor beta chains below was sequenced from the same sample in a study of T cells in localized non-small cell lung cancer. The method was immunoSEQ multiplex PCR; TCRdb's version includes in-frame clones alone and lacks a portion of them. The table lists approximately 1,000 clones, 33% of them singletons. Here the sequenced sample was normal lung tissue next to the tumor, taken before any cancer treatment. Receptors originate from a male donor aged 60 or over with stage I lung adenocarcinoma.

V and J are TRBV29-1 and TRBJ2-7, with TRBD1 identical over 10 bases. V gave up 1 base and J gave up 3 bases; unmatched junction bases: 3. This CDR3 is built from 14 residues. Germline loops: CDR1 SQVTM, CDR2 ANQGSEA. CDR3 DNA sequence: TGCAGCGTTGAAGCCTGGGACAGGGGCTACGAGCAGTACTTC. Protein product: CSVEAWDRGYEQYF.

This clone was observed a single time. The chain links TRBV19 to TRBJ2-7, with 9 bases fitting TRBD2. CDR3 length equals 15 residues. CDR1 and CDR2 (germline): LNHDA, SQIVND (reference sequence). J lost 3 bases, V lost 2 bases, and 5 bases had no gene match. This CDR3 reads CASSILIAGVYEQYF. The CDR3 bases are TGTGCCAGTAGTATATTAATAGCGGGGGTCTACGAGCAGTACTTC.

This rearrangement joins TRBV19 to TRBJ2-1; possible D gene TRBD2, 5 bases. This CDR3 has 15 amino acids. Per the germline V gene, CDR1 is LNHDA and CDR2 is SQIVND (reference sequence). Trimming removed 3 bases at V and 3 bases at J, with 12 bases between. The CDR3: CASSISGSGYNEQFF. The CDR3, as DNA: TGTGCCAGTAGTATTTCGGGGTCGGGCTACAATGAGCAGTTCTTC.

The CDR3 sequence is CASSLGQGRENTIYF. CDR3 DNA: TGTGCCAGCAGCCTCGGACAGGGGCGAGAAAACACCATATATTTT. The rearrangement links TRBV11-3 to TRBJ1-3; 9 bases match TRBD1. Losses at the gene ends were 5 bases for V and 6 bases for J; bases not matched to a gene: 8. Germline CDR1 reads SGHNT; CDR2 reads YENEEA. This CDR3 is 15 amino acids long.

This chain connects TRBV9 to TRBJ1-1, with 8 positions matching TRBD1. This CDR3 is built from 15 residues. The J segment lost 4 bases and the V segment lost 4 bases, leaving 9 bases of the junction unmatched. Germline assignment: CDR1 SGDLS and CDR2 YYNGEE. The CDR3: CASSPRTGFSTEAFF. The CDR3 DNA reads TGTGCCAGCAGCCCGCGGACAGGGTTTAGCACTGAAGCTTTCTTT.

This chain joins TRBV6-8 and TRBJ1-1; 8 bases are a match to TRBD1. V shed 10 bases, J shed 6 bases, and the junction held 13 bases outside the gene matches. The germline CDR1 and CDR2 sequences are MNHGY and SAAAGT. The CDR3 runs 14 residues. The CDR3 protein is CAITSGQGIPEAFF. The CDR3 bases are TGTGCCATCACCTCAGGACAGGGAATCCCTGAAGCTTTCTTT.

In regard to this clone: Other DNA sequences in this sample translate to the same CDR3. The chain joins TRBV19 to TRBJ2-3; D possibly matches TRBD1 or TRBD2 (5 bases each). Germline lookup yields CDR1 LNHDA and CDR2 SQIVND (reference sequence). V was trimmed by 6 bases and J by 7 bases, leaving 20 bases between them. CDR3 length equals 15 residues. CDR3 residues: CASSIEGSLGYTQYF. The DNA of the CDR3 is TGTGCCAGTAGCATCGAGGGGTCCTTAGGGTATACGCAGTATTTT.

This clone was counted a single time. This rearrangement joins TRBV28 to TRBJ2-1; perhaps TRBD2 as D (6 bases). Per germline, CDR1 MDHEN and CDR2 SYDVKM. CDR3 length equals 16 residues. V was trimmed by 1 base and J by 5 bases, leaving 15 bases between them. In DNA, the CDR3 is TGTGCCAGCAGTTTATTGGATGGGCGGGGTAACAATGAGCAGTTCTTC. Translating it yields CASSLLDGRGNNEQFF.

This clone was observed a handful of times. The chain links TRBV7-5 to TRBJ2-7; TRBD2 is the table's D call and was not checked against the DNA. TRBV7-5 is a pseudogene. The CDR3 runs 15 residues. CDR3 protein: CASSLTPSSSYEQYF. The CDR3 DNA reads TGTGCCAGCAGCTTAACGCCTTCGAGCTCCTACGAGCAGTACTTC.

Sample share makes this clone medium-sized. The chain carries TRBV6-8 and TRBJ2-5; perhaps D is TRBD1 or TRBD2 (5 bases each). Germline CDR1 reads MNHGY; CDR2 reads SAAAGT. V was cut by 7 bases and J by 2 bases, with 8 bases left in between. The CDR3 has 12 amino acids. Here the CDR3 DNA reads TGTGCCAGCATGGGACGGCAAGAGACCCAGTACTTC. This sequence encodes CASMGRQETQYF.

The rearrangement joins TRBV19 to TRBJ1-5, with TRBD1 identical over 7 bases. Germline V lookup: CDR1 LNHDA, CDR2 SQIVND (reference sequence). The CDR3 loop spans 15 amino acids. Trimming cost V 8 bases and J 4 bases; bases outside gene matches: 11. The DNA for the CDR3 is TGTGCCAGTGGTAATAGACAGGGTGGGAATCAGCCCCAGCATTTT. It is translated as CASGNRQGGNQPQHF.

V is TRBV28 and J is TRBJ2-1, with 12 bases fitting TRBD2. The CDR3 length is 16 residues. Per the germline V gene, CDR1 is MDHEN and CDR2 is SYDVKM. Trimming removed 6 bases from V and 9 bases from J; junction bases left unmatched: 12. CDR3 DNA: TGTGCCAGCAGAGGGATACCTAGCGGGGGGGCCAGTGAGCAGTTCTTC. Its translation is CASRGIPSGGASEQFF.

This clone has just a few counts. This chain links TRBV6-8 with TRBJ1-1; 11 bases are a match to TRBD1. The CDR3 has 15 amino acids. The germline V gene encodes CDR1 MNHGY and CDR2 SAAAGT. J was trimmed by 11 bases and V by 5 bases; bases with no gene match: 13. The CDR3 sequence is CASSRTSGTGGSAFF. The CDR3 bases are TGTGCCAGCAGTCGTACCTCCGGGACAGGGGGTTCGGCTTTCTTT.

By sample fraction, this clone is large (0.1 to 1%). The same CDR3 can be traced to other DNA sequences in this sample. This chain connects TRBV9 to TRBJ2-1; no definite D call. The CDR3 has 15 amino acids. The germline CDR1 and CDR2 sequences are SGDLS and YYNGEE. Between the trimmed V and J ends, which lost 2 bases and 0 bases, there was a span of 9 bases. CDR3 protein: CASSVKVSSYNEQFF. The CDR3 DNA reads as TGTGCCAGCAGCGTCAAGGTTTCCTCCTACAATGAGCAGTTCTTC.

This clone came up once. The chain is built from TRBV19 and TRBJ1-4, with 7 bases fitting TRBD1. This CDR3 contains 16 residues. CDR1 and CDR2 (germline): LNHDA, SQIVND (reference sequence). V dropped 3 bases and J dropped 3; count of bases not matched to a gene: 7. CDR3 region: CASSMARGFSNEKLFF. CDR3 coding DNA: TGTGCCAGTAGTATGGCCAGGGGGTTCTCTAATGAAAAACTGTTTTTT.

This clone has more than one count but fewer than ten. This rearrangement joins TRBV4-1 to TRBJ1-1; a possible D gene is TRBD1 (5 bases). Germline V gene data show CDR1 as MGHRA and CDR2 as YSYEKL. This CDR3 has 15 residues. Trimming stripped 3 bases from V and 0 bases from J, with 11 bases between. CDR3 sequence reads: CASSQQGLMNTEAFF. The CDR3 nucleotides read TGCGCCAGCAGCCAGCAGGGACTCATGAACACTGAAGCTTTCTTT.

The chain combines TRBV19 with TRBJ1-2, with a possible D match to TRBD1 (5 bases). The V and J ends lost 6 bases and 2 bases respectively, with 13 bases between them. The CDR3 loop spans 14 amino acids. Germline V gene data show CDR1 as LNHDA and CDR2 as SQIVND (reference sequence). The CDR3 DNA reads TGTGCCAGTAGAGTCCTGGGACTGAACTATGGCTACACCTTC. Amino acids: CASRVLGLNYGYTF.

The J gene is TRBJ1-2, the V gene TRBV28; D might be TRBD1 (6 bases). The V and J ends lost 6 bases and 5 bases respectively, with 22 bases between them. Germline V gene lookup returns CDR1 MDHEN and CDR2 SYDVKM. This CDR3 has 16 amino acids. The CDR3 loop is CASRSHSGGELYGYTF. The CDR3 bases are TGTGCCAGCAGATCCCACTCGGGGGGCGAGTTGTATGGCTACACCTTC.

The chain joins TRBV19 to TRBJ2-7; weak D call: TRBD1 (5 bases). Trimming cost V 6 bases and J 3 bases, with 9 bases left between them. The CDR3 loop spans 12 amino acids. CDR1 and CDR2 from the germline V gene are LNHDA and SQIVND (reference sequence). The CDR3 coding sequence is TGTGCCAGTAGGGGCCAGGGCTACGAGCAGTACTTC. It specifies CASRGQGYEQYF.

The rearrangement links TRBV19 to TRBJ1-1; D call uncertain. There are 15 residues in the CDR3. Germline V gene lookup returns CDR1 LNHDA and CDR2 SQIVND (reference sequence). Deletions cut 2 bases from V and 2 bases from J, with 12 bases between. CDR3 DNA sequence: TGTGCCAGTAGTATATGGTACGGTAGTAACACTGAAGCTTTCTTT. This codes for CASSIWYGSNTEAFF.

This clone showed up just a few times. The chain couples TRBV6-8 to TRBJ1-6, with D perhaps TRBD1 (5 bases). The CDR3 is made up of 15 amino acids. The germline V and J ends were trimmed by 10 bases and 10 bases, with 23 bases remaining between them. Germline assignment: CDR1 MNHGY and CDR2 SAAAGT. CDR3 DNA: TGTGCCACCCTACATCCCGGGGGGTTAAACTCACCCCTCCACTTT. Residues: CATLHPGGLNSPLHF.

The chain uses TRBV18 and TRBJ2-5; 9 bases line up with TRBD1. The germline CDR1 and CDR2 sequences are KGHSH and LQKENI. The V segment lost 5 bases and the J segment 5 bases; nucleotides outside the gene matches: 9. The CDR3 runs 15 residues. In DNA form, the CDR3 reads TGTGCCAGCTCAACCCCTCACAGGGGGCTTGAGACCCAGTACTTC. Translating it yields CASSTPHRGLETQYF.

CDR3 protein: CASSLQGQAAPYEQYF. The CDR3 nucleotides read TGTGCCAGCTCACTACAAGGACAGGCAGCCCCCTACGAGCAGTACTTC. The chain combines TRBV18 with TRBJ2-7; 7 nucleotides agree with TRBD1. V gave up 4 bases and J gave up 2 bases; unmatched junction bases: 11. CDR3 length: 16 amino acids. Germline V gene lookup returns CDR1 KGHSH and CDR2 LQKENI.